Shown below are 25 T cell receptor beta chains from a single sample sequenced in a study of shared clonotypes between healthy human individuals. Repertoires were generated with immunoSEQ multiplex PCR, while TCRdb's copy carries only in-frame clones and drops some. The table lists under 1,100,000 clones, more than 75% of them singletons. Sequenced material: memory CD4+ T cells from PBMCs. Subset denoted: CD45RA-negative fraction. The receptors derive from a man between 18 and 29 years old in good health. Some clones in this sample may be carry-over from other donors' samples.

This clone is a singleton in its sample. The chain couples TRBV11-3 to TRBJ2-2; 7 bases align to TRBD1. The germline V gene has CDR1 SGHNT and CDR2 YENEEA. V was pared by 2 bases and J by 2 bases, with 2 bases of the junction left unmatched. CDR3 length: 15 residues. The CDR3 here is CASSLNRGNTGELFF. CDR3 bases: TGTGCCAGCAGCTTAAACAGGGGTAACACCGGGGAGCTGTTTTTT.

The chain joins TRBV23-1 to TRBJ1-1, with D unclear. TRBV23-1 is classed as an ORF, of uncertain function. This CDR3 contains 14 residues. Trimming took 0 bases from V and 0 from J, leaving 5 bases between them. The CDR3 DNA follows: TGCGCCAGCAGTCAATCAGGTATGAACACTGAAGCTTTCTTT. The encoded protein is CASSQSGMNTEAFF.

This clone was counted many times. Distinct nucleotide sequences in the sample also encode this CDR3. V is TRBV6-6 and J is TRBJ1-3; possible D gene TRBD1, 6 bases. Germline loops: CDR1 MNHNY, CDR2 SVGAGI (reference sequence). V was clipped by 2 bases and J by 4 bases, with 9 bases between them. There are 14 residues in the CDR3. The CDR3 coding sequence is TGTGCCAGCAGTTACGGGACATCCGGAAACACCATATATTTT. This encodes CASSYGTSGNTIYF.

The chain combines TRBV19 with TRBJ2-6; D tentatively reads TRBD1 or TRBD2 (5 bases each). Germline V gene lookup returns CDR1 LNHDA and CDR2 SQIVND (reference sequence). V lost 0 bases and J lost 0, with 12 bases in between. CDR3 length equals 18 residues. The CDR3 DNA follows: TGTGCCAGTAGTATAGATGGGTGGGGGTTCTCTGGGGCCAACGTCCTGACTTTC. Its protein is CASSIDGWGFSGANVLTF.

This clone was seen many times. V is TRBV2 and J is TRBJ1-1; no reliable D call. CDR1 and CDR2 from the germline V gene are SNHLY and FYNNEI. The CDR3 loop spans 11 amino acids. V was trimmed by 4 bases and J by 0 bases, leaving 0 bases between them. CDR3 bases: TGTGCCAGCAGTGTGAACACTGAAGCTTTCTTT. Protein product: CASSVNTEAFF.

V is TRBV6-5 and J is TRBJ2-7; D may correspond to TRBD1 or TRBD2 (6 bases each). The CDR3 is made up of 13 amino acids. The V gene lost 6 bases and the J gene lost 4 bases, with 13 bases spanning the gap. CDR1 is MNHEY and CDR2 is SVGAGI in the germline V gene. CDR3 DNA sequence: TGTGCCAGCAGCCCTAGGAGGGGGTACGAGCAGTACTTC. It translates to CASSPRRGYEQYF.

V usage is TRBV30 and J usage is TRBJ2-2; D remains ambiguous. The CDR3 consists of 14 residues. V dropped 2 bases and J dropped 6 bases, with 13 bases sitting between them. Germline CDR1 reads GTSNPN; CDR2 reads SVGIG (reference sequence). CDR3 in amino acids: CAWSRGDGAGELFF. CDR3 DNA: TGTGCCTGGAGTAGAGGCGATGGGGCCGGGGAGCTGTTTTTT.

This sequence joins TRBV28 and TRBJ2-7; D remains ambiguous. The CDR3 length is 11 residues. Trimming stripped 11 bases from V and 4 bases from J, with 12 bases between. Germline V gene data show CDR1 as MDHEN and CDR2 as SYDVKM. The CDR3 DNA follows: TGTGCCGGCGGAACCCCGTACGAGCAGTACTTC. It yields the protein CAGGTPYEQYF.

Ten or more counts support this clone. The chain combines TRBV13 with TRBJ2-2; D is ambiguous. In germline, CDR1 is PRHDT, CDR2 FYEKMQ (reference sequence). V was cut by 3 bases and J by 6 bases, with 8 bases left in between. CDR3 size: 13 residues. Here the CDR3 DNA reads TGTGCCAGCAGCTTTCAGGCCGCCGGGGAGCTGTTTTTT. Translating it yields CASSFQAAGELFF.

The chain employs TRBV28 and TRBJ1-4; 10 bases are a match to TRBD1. The V gene's germline CDR1 is MDHEN and CDR2 SYDVKM. With V trimmed by 5 bases and J by 6 bases, 9 bases remained unmatched. The CDR3 is made up of 16 amino acids. In DNA form, the CDR3 reads TGTGCCAGCAGTCCACTCACTGGGACAGGGGATGAAAAACTGTTTTTT. This encodes CASSPLTGTGDEKLFF.

Details on this clone: This could be a read error, since a much larger clone is one nucleotide away. The chain employs TRBV7-2 and TRBJ2-7; D might be TRBD1 (5 bases). CDR1 is SGHTA and CDR2 is FQGNSA in the germline V gene. This CDR3 is 15 amino acids long. CDR3 region: CASSLQVGQGFEQYF. The CDR3 DNA is TGCGCCAGCAGCCTCCAAGTGGGGCAGGGTTTCGAGCAGTACTTC.

The chain carries TRBV10-3 and TRBJ1-4; D perhaps matches TRBD1 (5 bases). This CDR3 is built from 17 residues. V was shortened by 3 bases and J by 0 bases, with 14 bases between the two germline ends. Germline-derived CDR1 and CDR2 are ENHRY and SYGVKD. CDR3 in amino acids: CAISDRGGTATNEKLFF. CDR3 coding DNA: TGTGCCATCAGTGACCGGGGAGGGACTGCAACTAATGAAAAACTGTTTTTT.

This clone is a singleton in its sample. CDR3 protein: CASSLWGTGDSPLHF. The CDR3 DNA follows: TGTGCCAGCAGTTTATGGGGGACAGGGGATTCACCCCTCCACTTT. The rearrangement links TRBV27 to TRBJ1-6; 10 nucleotides line up with TRBD1. The V and J ends lost 1 base and 8 bases, in that order; junction bases with no gene match: 2. Germline assignment: CDR1 MNHEY and CDR2 SMNVEV (reference sequence). The CDR3 runs to 15 residues.

The chain links TRBV2 to TRBJ2-7, with D unclear. Trimming removed 6 bases from V and 1 base from J, with 16 bases in between. The germline CDR1 and CDR2 sequences are SNHLY and FYNNEI. The CDR3 has 15 amino acids. The CDR3 DNA follows: TGTGCCAGCAGCCGTTTTCCAGGCAATTCCTACGAGCAGTACTTC. Translation gives CASSRFPGNSYEQYF.

The J gene is TRBJ1-4, the V gene TRBV28; a weak D match, TRBD1 (6 bases). This CDR3 comprises 14 residues. V lost 6 bases, J lost 7 bases, and 15 bases lay in between. Germline V CDR1 and CDR2: MDHEN, SYDVKM. As DNA, the CDR3 is TGTGCCAGCAGCACACCAGGGGAGGGTGAAAAACTGTTTTTT. This sequence encodes CASSTPGEGEKLFF.

The chain recombines TRBV7-8 with TRBJ2-1, with D possibly being TRBD1 (6 bases). Germline V gene data show CDR1 as SGHVS and CDR2 as FQNEAQ. The CDR3 is 15 amino acids. Trimming took off 3 bases at V and 7 bases at J, with 16 bases between the two ends. CDR3 DNA: TGTGCCAGCAGCTTGGGACACATATCAGGGAATGAGCAGTTCTTC. Translated: CASSLGHISGNEQFF.

With regard to this clone: A much larger clone sits a single nucleotide away, making a read error possible. Other DNA sequences in the same sample also yield this CDR3. The V and J genes are TRBV5-5 and TRBJ2-7; 7 nucleotides align to TRBD1. The germline V gene encodes CDR1 SGHKS and CDR2 YYEKEE (reference sequence). J lost 11 bases, V lost 2 bases, and 7 bases had no gene match. The CDR3 contains 12 residues. CDR3 protein: CASSLMTGQEYF. CDR3 nucleotide sequence: TGTGCCAGCAGCTTAATGACCGGACAGGAGTACTTC. The full variable domain, completed using reference TRBV5-5 and TRBJ2-7, is DAGVTQSPTHLIKTRGQQVTLRCSPISGHKSVSWYQQVLGQGPQFIFQYYEKEERGRGNFPDRFSARQFPNYSSELNVNALLLGDSALYLCASSLMTGQEYFGPGTRLTVT.

This chain links TRBV15 with TRBJ1-1; D unresolved. The CDR3 totals 11 residues. The germline V and J ends were trimmed by 5 bases and 11 bases, with 12 bases remaining between them. The germline V gene has CDR1 LNHNV and CDR2 YYDKDF (reference sequence). DNA of the CDR3: TGTGCCACCAGCGGGTTTCTGGAGGCTTTCTTT. Its protein is CATSGFLEAFF.

The chain couples TRBV6-1 to TRBJ1-2; maybe TRBD1 (5 bases). The CDR3 spans 14 residues. Germline V gives CDR1 MNHNS, CDR2 SASEGT. V lost 5 bases, J lost 4 bases, and 14 bases lay in between. The CDR3 sequence: CASSRLGDFYGYTF. In DNA, the CDR3 is TGTGCCAGCAGTCGCCTAGGGGACTTCTATGGCTACACCTTC.

V gene TRBV7-9 combines with J gene TRBJ1-2; D remains ambiguous. Looked up from germline, CDR1 is SEHNR and CDR2 is FQNEAQ (reference sequence). The ends were cut back, 8 bases at V and 3 bases at J, with 10 bases in the middle. This CDR3 has 12 amino acids. In nucleotides, the CDR3 is TGTGCCAGCTCTGGAGCGGACTATGGCTACACCTTC. It specifies CASSGADYGYTF. The complete variable domain, with remaining parts taken from reference TRBV7-9 and TRBJ1-2, reads DTGVSQNPRHKITKRGQNVTFRCDPISEHNRLYWYRQTLGQGPEFLTYFQNEAQLEKSRLLSDRFSAERPKGSFSTLEIQRTEQGDSAMYLCASSGADYGYTFGSGTRLTVV.

The chain employs TRBV5-4 and TRBJ2-1; 9 nucleotides agree with TRBD2. With 4 bases clipped from V and 10 bases from J, the junction kept 9 bases outside the gene matches. Germline assignment: CDR1 SGHNT and CDR2 YYREEE (reference sequence). This CDR3 region has 14 residues. The CDR3 sequence: CASSVPSGKQEQFF. The CDR3 nucleotides are TGTGCCAGCAGCGTCCCTAGCGGGAAGCAGGAGCAGTTCTTC.

As regards this clone: The same CDR3 is also encoded by other DNA sequences in this sample. The chain has TRBV7-9 and TRBJ2-3; 7 positions match TRBD1. The V and J ends lost 3 bases and 3 bases, in that order; junction bases with no gene match: 3. Germline V gene sequence: CDR1 SEHNR, CDR2 FQNEAQ (reference sequence). The CDR3 has 14 amino acids. The CDR3 nucleotides are TGTGCCAGCAGCTTGGACAGGTCAACAGATACGCAGTATTTT. The encoded protein is CASSLDRSTDTQYF.

This clone was picked up a small number of times. The chain combines TRBV2 with TRBJ2-7, with D perhaps TRBD1 (6 bases). Germline V lookup: CDR1 SNHLY, CDR2 FYNNEI. The CDR3 runs 14 residues. In DNA form, the CDR3 reads TGTGCAAGTAACTCGGGGCAGGGGAACTACGAGCAGTACTTC. Encoded protein: CASNSGQGNYEQYF.

The chain combines TRBV5-4 with TRBJ2-3; 7 bases line up with TRBD2. The CDR3 spans 15 residues. The V gene's germline CDR1 is SGHNT and CDR2 YYREEE (reference sequence). V gave up 4 bases and J gave up 4 bases; unmatched junction bases: 9. In DNA, the CDR3 is TGTGCCAGCAGCCTCAGGAGCGGGAACTCAGATACGCAGTATTTT. This encodes CASSLRSGNSDTQYF.

CDR3 DNA sequence: TGCGCCAGCCAGCCACTTGCGAACACCGGGGAGCTGTTTTTT. It yields the protein CASQPLANTGELFF. V is TRBV5-1 and J is TRBJ2-2; D unclear. V was clipped by 7 bases and J by 0 bases, with 10 bases between them. The CDR3 length is 14 residues. Germline values: CDR1 SGHRS, CDR2 YFSETQ.